This T cell receptor (beta chain) was recovered during a study of T cells after yellow fever vaccination. General study results and limits: The secondary response was weaker, and its peak arrived faster, on day 5 versus 15.

Trimming shortened V by 3 bases and J by 4 bases, and 16 bases separated the two germline ends. Germline CDR1 is SGHRS and CDR2 is YFSETQ. There are 15 residues in the CDR3. TCRdb re-called the 5' RACE reads through MiXCR, storing one row per CDR3 protein. The repertoire holds a few hundred thousand distinct CDR3 sequences, with roughly 8% as singletons. Concerning this clonotype itself: Its matching antigen is unknown.

The TCR was taken from a man aged 18 to 30 who received the YFV17D yellow fever vaccine. The chain joins TRBV5-1 to TRBJ1-1, with D tentatively TRBD1 (6 bases). This specimen consisted of PBMCs, obtained roughly seven weeks after the first yellow fever vaccination. The CDR3 DNA reads TGCGCCAGCAGCTGGGGTTTGGGGGGCGGCACTGAAGCTTTCTTT. This gives the protein CASSWGLGGGTEAFF.